This is a list of T cell receptor beta chains from one sample in a study of blood T cell repertoires in COVID-19. Profiling relied on immunoSEQ multiplex PCR, and the TCRdb table lists in-frame clones only, not all of them. The data show about 49,000 clones, approximately 85% seen once. Input material: peripheral blood. All receptors derive from a human donor in a cohort sampled during active COVID-19. Both conserved end residues are part of each CDR3. The D gene is left open where the match is weak. Clone size, where shown, is once, few, many, or a class for clones that have expanded.

clone size	V gene	D gene	J gene	CDR3 DNA	CDR3 protein
-	TRBV4-1	TRBD2	TRBJ2-1	TGCGCCAGCAGCCGCCCCAGCGGGGGGGCCGGTGAGCAGTTCTTC	CASSRPSGGAGEQFF
-	TRBV7-2	TRBD1	TRBJ2-1	TGTGCCAGCAGCTTAATACGGACAGGGGTCAATGAGCAGTTCTTC	CASSLIRTGVNEQFF
-	TRBV15	TRBD2	TRBJ2-6	TGTGCCACACAGCTCGGGGGGATGGTAGGTCCAGGGGCCAACGTCCTGACTTTC	CATQLGGMVGPGANVLTF
-	TRBV5-6	TRBD1	TRBJ2-7	TGTGCCAGCAGCTTGGAAAGGGGGCGGCAGTACTTC	CASSLERGRQYF
-	TRBV28	-	TRBJ1-1	TGTGCCAGCAGCCACCATCTGACGGGGGGGACTGAAGCTTTCTTT	CASSHHLTGGTEAFF
few	TRBV4-1	-	TRBJ1-5	TGCGCCAGCAGCCAAGTGGGAGGGGGTGGACAGCCCCAGCATTTT	CASSQVGGGGQPQHF
-	TRBV5-6	-	TRBJ2-1	TGTGCCAGCAGCCGGAGCCAGGGGTTCTACAATGAGCAGTTCTTC	CASSRSQGFYNEQFF
-	TRBV5-6	TRBD1	TRBJ2-7	TGTGCCAGCCGACGACAGGGGCACGAGCAGTACTTC	CASRRQGHEQYF
-	TRBV5-6	TRBD1	TRBJ1-5	TGTGCCAGCAGCTTGTGGGACAGGGCTCTTGGCAATCAGCCCCAGCATTTT	CASSLWDRALGNQPQHF
-	TRBV3-1/TRBV3-2	-	TRBJ1-4	TGTGCCAGCAGCCCCCAGGGTGCAACTAATGAAAAACTGTTTTTT	CASSPQGATNEKLFF
few	TRBV2	TRBD2	TRBJ2-2	TGTGCCAGCTCGCTAGCGGGGGGTATCAACACCGGGGAGCTGTTTTTT	CASSLAGGINTGELFF
-	TRBV28	-	TRBJ2-7	TGTGCCAGCAGTTTACCACAGACCTACGAGCAGTACTTC	CASSLPQTYEQYF
few	TRBV7-9	-	TRBJ1-2	TGTGCCAGCAGCCAGAGCAGGGAGGGTTCGGACGGCTACACCTTC	CASSQSREGSDGYTF
-	TRBV6-2/TRBV6-3	-	TRBJ2-1	TGTGCCAGCAGTTACGTTTTTCGGGACATGGACCTTTACAATGAGCAGTTCTTC	CASSYVFRDMDLYNEQFF
-	TRBV11-3	TRBD1	TRBJ1-5	TGTGCCAGCAGCTTAGTTCCAGGGGGCAGCGATCAGCCCCAGCATTTT	CASSLVPGGSDQPQHF
-	TRBV12-5	-	TRBJ2-7	TGTGCTAGTGGTTTGGCGTCCCCGGGCTACGAGCAGTACTTC	CASGLASPGYEQYF
-	TRBV25-1	TRBD1	TRBJ2-3	TGTGCCAGCAGTGATCCTTCAGGGGGTATTAGCACAGATACGCAGTATTTT	CASSDPSGGISTDTQYF
once	TRBV7-9	TRBD1	TRBJ2-2	TGTGCCAGCAGCCCCACAGGGGGTTGGGAGCTGTTTTTT	CASSPTGGWELFF
-	TRBV20-1	-	TRBJ1-1	TGCAGTGCTAGTTTTGGAGCATCTACGGCTGAAGCTTTCTTT	CSASFGASTAEAFF
few	TRBV19	-	TRBJ1-5	TGTGCCAGTAGTATTGGGGCGGGGGCCAGCAATCAGCCCCAGCATTTT	CASSIGAGASNQPQHF
few	TRBV7-2	-	TRBJ1-1	TGTGCCAGCAGCTTAGGCCCAGGGAACACTGAAGCTTTCTTT	CASSLGPGNTEAFF
-	TRBV19	TRBD2	TRBJ2-1	TGTGCCAGTAGTACCGGGACTAGCGGGAGTTTTTCCTACAATGAGCAGTTCTTC	CASSTGTSGSFSYNEQFF
-	TRBV29-1	TRBD2	TRBJ2-5	TGCAGCGTTGGTTCGGGGGGAGACCAAGAGACCCAGTACTTC	CSVGSGGDQETQYF
-	TRBV19	-	TRBJ1-2	TGTGCCAGTAGCAAGCCGGCAGACTACGTCTATGGCTACACCTTC	CASSKPADYVYGYTF
-	TRBV5-1	TRBD1	TRBJ1-1	TGCGCCAGCAGCCGAGCCGGACAGGGAGGTCCTGAAGCTTTCTTT	CASSRAGQGGPEAFF
-	TRBV27	-	TRBJ1-2	TGTGCCAGCAGTTCAAAGGGGTACTATGGCTACACCTTC	CASSSKGYYGYTF
-	TRBV7-8	-	TRBJ2-5	TGTGCCAGCAGCTTGGGCCGCATCCAAGAGACCCAGTACTTC	CASSLGRIQETQYF
-	TRBV29-1	TRBD1	TRBJ2-7	TGCAGCGTTTCGACAGGGTCCTACGAGCAGTACTTC	CSVSTGSYEQYF
-	TRBV19	-	TRBJ1-6	TGTGCCAGTAGTTTCCCCGAGGGGAGGAAGTCTTCACCCCTCCACTTT	CASSFPEGRKSSPLHF